Reported below is one TCR beta chain. Distinct nucleotide sequences in the sample also encode this CDR3. This CDR3 region has 13 residues. The germline V and J ends were trimmed by 4 bases and 2 bases, with 8 bases remaining between them. In germline, CDR1 is SQVTM, CDR2 ANQGSEA. The naive CD8 fraction comprised CD45RO-negative cells positively selected for CCR7 and excluded terminally differentiated effector memory CD45RA+ cells. Assay execution proceeded at the deep level. Produced via immunoSEQ multiplex PCR; TCRdb's table is partial and in-frame only. The sample contains 2 million or so clones, 85% to 95% of which appear only once. The data originate from a study of shared clonotypes between healthy human individuals. Study-level background: The cohort comprised a couple of women and a few men. Their ages spanned 18 to 49 years.

The chain joins TRBV29-1 to TRBJ2-2; no definite D call. What was sequenced was naive CD8+ T cells sorted from blood. This TCR was sampled from a man between 18 and 29 years old in good health. The CDR3 nucleotides read TGCAGCGTTGGACAACCTAACACCGGGGAGCTGTTTTTT. Translated, it gives CSVGQPNTGELFF.